Presented here are 14 T cell receptor beta chains from one specimen sequenced in a study of cytomegalovirus exposure and HLA in healthy donors. Vbeta (60) and Jbeta (13) primers were used in the PCR. Sequenced by immunoSEQ multiplex PCR; TCRdb stores in-frame clones only, minus some. The sample table sets out approximately 110,000 clones. The sample consisted of PBMCs. These receptors all come from a middle-aged man in good health and CMV-seronegative.

V and J are TRBV5-1 and TRBJ2-7; 11 bases are a match to TRBD2. The CDR3 has 17 residues. Trimming took 0 bases from V and 5 from J; bases not matched to a gene: 10. The germline V gene has CDR1 SGHRS and CDR2 YFSETQ. The chain's CDR3 is CASSLAGLAGAPHEQYF. The CDR3 nucleotides are TGCGCCAGCAGCTTGGCCGGACTAGCGGGCGCCCCCCACGAGCAGTACTTC.

V gene TRBV14 combines with J gene TRBJ1-1; maybe TRBD1 (6 bases). Germline V gene sequence: CDR1 SGHDN, CDR2 FVKESK. Deletions cut 0 bases from V and 0 bases from J, with 14 bases between. This CDR3 has 17 residues. CDR3 region: CASSQEKPGHMNTEAFF. DNA of the CDR3: TGTGCCAGCAGCCAAGAGAAGCCGGGACATATGAACACTGAAGCTTTCTTT.

A word on this clone: One end of the junction varies from germline; a read error may be responsible. This specimen includes other DNA sequences encoding the same CDR3. The V gene is TRBV30, the J gene TRBJ1-2; 8 nucleotides align to TRBD1. CDR1 and CDR2 from the germline V gene are GTSNPN and SVGIG (reference sequence). The CDR3 is 14 residues long. The CDR3 bases are TGTGCCTGGAGTGTAGACAGGGGAGGACATGGCTACACCTTT. Translation gives CAWSVDRGGHGYTF.

The rearrangement links TRBV18 to TRBJ1-4; 7 bases are shared with TRBD1. This CDR3 region has 14 residues. Germline V gives CDR1 KGHSH, CDR2 LQKENI. Trimming took 6 bases from V and 7 from J; bases not matched to a gene: 8. CDR3 in amino acids: CASSQQGNGEKLFF. The CDR3 region has the DNA TGTGCCAGCTCGCAACAGGGGAACGGTGAAAAACTGTTTTTT.

The chain employs TRBV4-1 and TRBJ2-1; 10 bases match TRBD2. Germline trimming cut 4 bases from V and 9 bases from J; bases unmatched to any gene: 9. The CDR3 spans 15 residues. Germline CDR1 reads MGHRA; CDR2 reads YSYEKL. CDR3 in amino acids: CASSRRTSGFGEQFF. CDR3 DNA sequence: TGCGCCAGCAGCCGCCGGACTAGCGGTTTCGGTGAGCAGTTCTTC.

V usage is TRBV6-5 and J usage is TRBJ2-7; D not certain. Per germline, CDR1 MNHEY and CDR2 SVGAGI. This CDR3 region has 15 residues. Trimming stripped 3 bases from V and 2 bases from J, with 14 bases between. The CDR3 coding sequence is TGTGCCAGCAGTTATTTATCAGGTGCCACCTACGAGCAGTACTTC. This encodes CASSYLSGATYEQYF.

The V call is TRBV5-1, the J call TRBJ2-5; 12 bases align to TRBD1. This CDR3 contains 17 residues. V shed 4 bases and J 5 bases; nucleotides not matched to a gene: 12. CDR1 SGHRS and CDR2 YFSETQ come from the germline V gene. The CDR3 here is CASSKSSGTGGWETQYF. The CDR3 coding sequence is TGCGCCAGCAGCAAATCATCCGGGACAGGGGGCTGGGAGACCCAGTACTTC.

This chain connects TRBV5-4 to TRBJ2-7; TRBD2 matches at 13 bases. V gave up 1 base and J gave up 6 bases; unmatched junction bases: 4. This CDR3 has 15 amino acids. Germline loops: CDR1 SGHNT, CDR2 YYREEE (reference sequence). The CDR3 DNA is TGTGCCAGCAGCTTGTTAGGACTAGCGGGAGTCGAGCAGTACTTC. Encoded protein: CASSLLGLAGVEQYF.

This chain connects TRBV27 to TRBJ2-1, with 9 nucleotides matching TRBD2. CDR1 MNHEY and CDR2 SMNVEV come from the germline V gene (reference sequence). The CDR3 sequence is 15 residues long. V was pared by 3 bases and J by 7 bases, with 7 bases of the junction left unmatched. As DNA, the CDR3 is TGTGCCAGCAGTTTTGCCCAGCGGGGGGCTAATGAGCAGTTCTTC. It encodes CASSFAQRGANEQFF.

The J gene is TRBJ1-3, the V gene TRBV30; TRBD1 matches 7 bases. V lost 3 bases, J lost 4 bases, and 9 bases stayed unmatched. The germline V gene encodes CDR1 GTSNPN and CDR2 SVGIG (reference sequence). This CDR3 contains 15 residues. CDR3 nucleotides: TGTGCCTGGAGCCCGACCAGGGGGTCGGGAAACACCATATATTTT. Translating gives CAWSPTRGSGNTIYF. The entire variable domain, with the rest obtained from reference TRBV30 and TRBJ1-3, is as follows: SQTIHQWPATLVQPVGSPLSLECTVEGTSNPNLYWYRQAAGRGLQLLFYSVGIGQISSEVPQNLSASRPQDRQFILSSKKLLLSDSGFYLCAWSPTRGSGNTIYFGEGSWLTVV.

A remark on this clone: This specimen includes other DNA sequences encoding the same CDR3. V and J are TRBV2 and TRBJ1-1; D ambiguous. Per the germline V gene, CDR1 is SNHLY and CDR2 is FYNNEI. This CDR3 has 14 residues. V dropped 2 bases and J dropped 0 bases, with 7 bases sitting between them. CDR3 in amino acids: CASSERGMNTEAFF. The CDR3 region has the DNA TGTGCCAGCAGTGAAAGAGGTATGAACACTGAAGCTTTCTTT.

The V gene is TRBV19, the J gene TRBJ2-7; 8 nucleotides line up with TRBD2. V trimming: 6 bases; J trimming: 7 bases; junction bases outside the gene matches: 14. CDR1 and CDR2 from the germline V gene are LNHDA and SQIVND (reference sequence). The CDR3 covers 15 residues. CDR3 sequence reads: CASRASAAGVGEQYF. CDR3 bases: TGTGCCAGTAGGGCCTCGGCAGCGGGAGTAGGTGAGCAGTACTTC.

This chain uses TRBV28 with TRBJ2-7; D is unclear. V was shortened by 3 bases and J by 2 bases, with 8 bases between the two germline ends. The CDR3 totals 13 residues. The V gene's germline CDR1 is MDHEN and CDR2 SYDVKM. The CDR3 protein is CASSLSSTYEQYF. The CDR3 region has the DNA TGTGCCAGCAGTTTGTCTAGTACCTACGAGCAGTACTTC.

The chain uses TRBV4-3 and TRBJ1-2; 9 bases match TRBD1. The germline CDR1 and CDR2 sequences are LGHNA and YSLEER. The J segment lost 2 bases and the V segment lost 3 bases, leaving 4 bases of the junction unmatched. CDR3 length equals 15 residues. The CDR3 here is CASSQSGTGNYGYTF. CDR3 coding DNA: TGCGCCAGCAGCCAGTCCGGGACAGGGAACTATGGCTACACCTTC.